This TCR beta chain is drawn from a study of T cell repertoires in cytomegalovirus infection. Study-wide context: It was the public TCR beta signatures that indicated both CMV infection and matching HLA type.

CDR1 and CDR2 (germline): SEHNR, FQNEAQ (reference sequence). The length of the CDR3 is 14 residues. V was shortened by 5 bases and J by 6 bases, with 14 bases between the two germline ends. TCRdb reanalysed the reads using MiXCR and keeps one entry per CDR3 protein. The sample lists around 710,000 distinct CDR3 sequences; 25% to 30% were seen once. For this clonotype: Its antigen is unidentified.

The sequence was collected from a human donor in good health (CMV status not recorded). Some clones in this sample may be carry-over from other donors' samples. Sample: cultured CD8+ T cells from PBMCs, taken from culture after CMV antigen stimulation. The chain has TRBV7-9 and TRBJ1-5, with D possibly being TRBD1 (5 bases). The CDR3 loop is CASSPPGRIQPQHF. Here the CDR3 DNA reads TGTGCCAGCAGCCCACCGGGACGGATTCAGCCCCAGCATTTT.